These 24 T cell receptor beta chains were sequenced from one sample in a study of Ad26.COV2.S vaccination and SARS-CoV-2 variants. Generated by immunoSEQ multiplex PCR, the TCRdb table keeps only in-frame clones and is missing some. The table lists around 300,000 clones, roughly 90% of them singletons, with 6.4% in the top ten. As for treatment: roughly 18 received Ad26.COV2.S at low or high dose, single or two shots; a few received placebo; per-sample allocation not given. The investigators took samples on day 63 after the first vaccine or placebo injection. The input for sequencing was peripheral blood, taken in a trial of Ad26.COV2.S vaccine versus placebo. The source is a person aged 18 to 59 who received the Ad26.COV2.S COVID-19 vaccine or a placebo.

The chain joins TRBV27 to TRBJ1-5, with 10 bases lining up with TRBD1. In germline, CDR1 is MNHEY, CDR2 SMNVEV (reference sequence). This CDR3 is 18 amino acids long. The ends lost 6 bases at V and 2 bases at J; junction bases unmatched: 13. The CDR3 coding sequence is TGTGCCAGCAGATCTGACAGGGGGCGCGTTTATGGCAATCAGCCCCAGCATTTT. Translated: CASRSDRGRVYGNQPQHF.

The chain carries TRBV19 and TRBJ1-1; 7 bases are shared with TRBD1. There are 15 residues in the CDR3. Germline CDR1 LNHDA, CDR2 SQIVND (reference sequence). V dropped 4 bases and J dropped 5; count of bases not matched to a gene: 10. The chain's CDR3 is CASSRRQGWDTEAFF. CDR3 coding DNA: TGTGCCAGTAGTAGGCGACAGGGTTGGGATACTGAAGCTTTCTTT.

CDR3 sequence (DNA): TGTGCCAGCAGTTTCGCAGGGCATGAGCAGTTCTTC. Protein sequence: CASSFAGHEQFF. The rearrangement links TRBV12-3 or TRBV12-4 to TRBJ2-1; the D gene is possibly TRBD1 (5 bases). The CDR3 runs to 12 residues. The germline V and J ends were trimmed by 3 bases and 8 bases, with 8 bases remaining between them.

The rearrangement links TRBV7-2 to TRBJ2-7; 10 positions agree with TRBD1. V lost 4 bases, J lost 0 bases, and 15 bases stayed unmatched. Germline V lookup: CDR1 SGHTA, CDR2 FQGNSA. The CDR3 is 19 residues long. In DNA, the CDR3 is TGTGCCAGCAGCTCCTCCGGGACAGGGGTGAGCGAGAGCTCCTACGAGCAGTACTTC. Its translation is CASSSSGTGVSESSYEQYF.

This clone was found many times. The chain employs TRBV7-8 and TRBJ1-2; 9 bases agree with TRBD1. The CDR3 totals 15 residues. V was clipped by 4 bases and J by 4 bases; unmatched bases: 7. Germline assignment: CDR1 SGHVS and CDR2 FQNEAQ. CDR3 sequence (DNA): TGTGCCAGCAGCTCCCGGGACAGGGACATCTATGGCTACACCTTC. Amino acid sequence: CASSSRDRDIYGYTF.

The chain links TRBV5-6 to TRBJ2-4; D gene ambiguous. V was pared by 3 bases and J by 0 bases, with 16 bases between. There are 17 residues in the CDR3. CDR1 SGHDT and CDR2 YYEEEE come from the germline V gene. CDR3 DNA: TGTGCCAGCAGCTGGGCCACCCGCGAAATAGCCAAAAACATTCAGTACTTC. Translating it yields CASSWATREIAKNIQYF.

The rearrangement links TRBV11-2 to TRBJ2-7; 10 bases fit TRBD2. Germline V gene lookup returns CDR1 SGHAT and CDR2 FQNNGV. This CDR3 is 19 amino acids long. V lost 1 base and J lost 2; bases outside the gene matches: 14. CDR3 amino acids: CASSLAVSPGLAATYEQYF. CDR3 sequence (DNA): TGTGCCAGCAGCTTAGCGGTTTCGCCCGGACTAGCGGCGACCTACGAGCAGTACTTC.

The rearrangement joins TRBV7-3 to TRBJ1-1, with D uncertain. The CDR3 runs 15 residues. The germline V gene encodes CDR1 SGHTA and CDR2 FQGTGA. Trimming left V 1 base short and J 3 bases short, with 12 bases between. The CDR3 sequence is CASSLIGEEYTEAFF. CDR3 nucleotide sequence: TGTGCCAGCAGCTTAATTGGGGAGGAGTACACTGAAGCTTTCTTT.

The chain uses TRBV5-1 and TRBJ1-4, with D possibly TRBD1 on 5 matching bases. This CDR3 is built from 17 residues. The V gene lost 4 bases and the J gene lost 0 bases, with 16 bases spanning the gap. Germline CDR1 reads SGHRS; CDR2 reads YFSETQ. The CDR3 spells CASSPGRGTATNEKLFF. The CDR3 nucleotides read TGCGCCAGCAGCCCAGGACGAGGGACCGCAACTAATGAAAAACTGTTTTTT. Full variable domain (outside the CDR3, taken from reference TRBV5-1 and TRBJ1-4): KAGVTQTPRYLIKTRGQQVTLSCSPISGHRSVSWYQQTPGQGLQFLFEYFSETQRNKGNFPGRFSGRQFSNSRSEMNVSTLELGDSALYLCASSPGRGTATNEKLFFGSGTQLSVL.

The CDR3, as DNA: TGTGCCAGCAGTTTCGCCGGTACCCAGCATTTT. This gives the protein CASSFAGTQHF. The rearrangement joins TRBV27 to TRBJ1-5; no definite D call. The CDR3 totals 11 residues. Trimming took off 3 bases at V and 11 bases at J, with 8 bases between the two ends. CDR1 MNHEY and CDR2 SMNVEV come from the germline V gene (reference sequence).

The V gene is TRBV4-2, the J gene TRBJ2-3, with D uncertain. Germline V gene lookup returns CDR1 LGHNA and CDR2 YNFKEQ. Trimming cost V 0 bases and J 1 base, with 17 bases left between them. This CDR3 contains 18 residues. CDR3 sequence (DNA): TGTGCCAGCAGCCAAGATTTTGCAGCCTCCCGGGGCACAGATACGCAGTATTTT. This sequence encodes CASSQDFAASRGTDTQYF.

J is TRBJ2-7 and V is TRBV11-2, with 13 bases identical to TRBD2. The junction had 10 bases not matched to a gene; V was cut back by 8 bases and J by 0 bases. Germline CDR1 SGHAT, CDR2 FQNNGV. This CDR3 spans 17 amino acids. The CDR3 nucleotides are TGTGCCAGCTCCGTCTGGGGACTAGCGGGGAGCTCCTACGAGCAGTACTTC. Its translation is CASSVWGLAGSSYEQYF.

The chain has TRBV3-1 (or the pseudogene TRBV3-2) and TRBJ2-7; 11 positions agree with TRBD2. The CDR3 is 14 residues long. The trim removed 6 bases at V and 2 bases at J, leaving 3 bases unmatched. Germline values: CDR1 LGHDT, CDR2 YNNKEL (reference sequence). The DNA for the CDR3 is TGTGCCAGCAGTACTAGCGGGGGAACCTACGAGCAGTACTTC. This sequence encodes CASSTSGGTYEQYF.

This chain joins TRBV6-5 and TRBJ2-6, with 8 nucleotides matching TRBD2. V shed 6 bases and J 4 bases; nucleotides not matched to a gene: 5. The CDR3 covers 15 residues. Germline lookup yields CDR1 MNHEY and CDR2 SVGAGI. CDR3 bases: TGTGCCAGCAGCTCGGGGGGGTCAGGGGCCAACGTCCTGACTTTC. Amino acids: CASSSGGSGANVLTF.

The rearrangement uses TRBV7-8 and TRBJ2-5; 7 bases are shared with TRBD1. The germline gives CDR1 SGHVS, CDR2 FQNEAQ. This CDR3 region has 14 residues. V gave up 0 bases and J gave up 6 bases; unmatched junction bases: 4. The CDR3 is CASSLAGDSKTQYF. CDR3 sequence (DNA): TGTGCCAGCAGCTTAGCGGGGGACAGCAAGACCCAGTACTTC.

This rearrangement joins TRBV19 to TRBJ2-2; no reliable D call. The CDR3 length is 13 residues. CDR1 and CDR2 from the germline V gene are LNHDA and SQIVND (reference sequence). Between the trimmed V and J ends, which lost 3 bases and 6 bases, there was a span of 8 bases. This CDR3 reads CASSIVLAGELFF. The CDR3 nucleotides are TGTGCCAGTAGTATTGTTCTGGCCGGGGAGCTGTTTTTT.

V is TRBV6-1 and J is TRBJ2-3, with D maybe TRBD2 (6 bases). This CDR3 comprises 14 residues. V was pared by 3 bases and J by 3 bases, with 10 bases between. Germline-derived CDR1 and CDR2 are MNHNS and SASEGT. CDR3 loop: CASSDRGVTDTQYF. CDR3 nucleotides: TGTGCCAGCAGTGACCGCGGGGTAACAGATACGCAGTATTTT.

The chain uses TRBV27 and TRBJ1-1; no definite D call. V lost 1 base to trimming and J lost 6 bases, with 12 bases between them. The CDR3 totals 14 residues. Germline-derived CDR1 and CDR2 are MNHEY and SMNVEV (reference sequence). CDR3 in amino acids: CASSLFGERAEAFF. CDR3 DNA sequence: TGTGCCAGCAGTTTATTCGGGGAGAGAGCTGAAGCTTTCTTT.

The chain employs TRBV2 and TRBJ2-2; D remains unclear. The CDR3 sequence is 16 residues long. From germline, CDR1 is SNHLY and CDR2 FYNNEI. V shed 7 bases and J shed 4 bases, with 19 bases lying between them. CDR3 sequence: CASNNEQRSSTGELFF. The CDR3 DNA reads TGTGCCAGCAACAACGAACAGAGGAGTTCCACCGGGGAGCTGTTTTTT.

J is TRBJ1-1 and V is TRBV7-2; D unclear. CDR1 is SGHTA, CDR2 FQGNSA, per germline. V lost 5 bases to trimming and J lost 4 bases, with 11 bases between them. The CDR3 sequence is 13 residues long. This chain's CDR3 is CASSLRAGTEAFF. CDR3 DNA sequence: TGTGCCAGCAGCCTCAGAGCAGGCACTGAAGCTTTCTTT.

This chain connects TRBV6-4 to TRBJ1-6; no clear D gene. V was cut by 3 bases and J by 7 bases, with 7 bases left in between. Germline V gives CDR1 MRHNA, CDR2 SNTAGT. The CDR3 loop spans 13 amino acids. In DNA, the CDR3 is TGTGCCAGCAGTGAATTGGGGAATTCACCCCTCCACTTT. Translating gives CASSELGNSPLHF.

This CDR3 is CASTRDSSIQFF. The CDR3 DNA sequence: TGTGCCAGCACCAGGGACAGCTCGATACAGTTCTTC. The chain joins TRBV11-3 to TRBJ2-1; 7 bases align to TRBD1. Trimming at V came to 7 bases and at J to 13 bases, leaving 10 bases not matched to a gene. The CDR3 is made up of 12 amino acids. Germline assignment: CDR1 SGHNT and CDR2 YENEEA.

This chain connects TRBV27 to TRBJ2-7, with D possibly being TRBD2 (6 bases). The V gene's germline CDR1 is MNHEY and CDR2 SMNVEV (reference sequence). The CDR3 is 15 residues long. The V end was cut by 8 bases, the J end by 0 bases, with 17 bases between. CDR3 in amino acids: CASSPAAGPSYEQYF. CDR3 DNA: TGTGCCAGCTCGCCGGCGGCGGGGCCCTCCTACGAGCAGTACTTC.

V usage is TRBV28 and J usage is TRBJ1-5, with TRBD1 as a possible D gene (6 bases). In germline, CDR1 is MDHEN, CDR2 SYDVKM. The CDR3 has 16 residues. Trimming removed 2 bases at V and 5 bases at J, with 16 bases between. The CDR3 loop reads CASSLQGQGRYQPQHF. CDR3 coding DNA: TGTGCCAGCAGTTTACAGGGGCAGGGAAGATATCAGCCCCAGCATTTT.